This T cell receptor (beta chain) emerged from a study of radiotherapy plus CTLA-4 blockade in lung cancer. Trimming left V 2 bases short and J 8 bases short, with 13 bases between. This CDR3 region has 13 residues. Germline V gene data show CDR1 as GTSNPN and CDR2 as SVGIG (reference sequence). Using immunoSEQ multiplex PCR, the repertoire was profiled, and TCRdb retains in-frame clones only, with some absent. Seen here are 80,000 to 100,000 clones, around 88% observed once, and the top ten hold under 5.5%. Sample: peripheral blood, taken from a patient treated with radiotherapy plus ipilimumab. This TCR derives from a human donor with non-small cell lung cancer that progressed on radiotherapy plus ipilimumab. The V and J genes are TRBV30 and TRBJ1-5; D gene uncertain. CDR3 region: CAWSTPSEKPQHF. The CDR3 DNA reads as TGTGCCTGGAGTACCCCCTCGGAGAAGCCCCAGCATTTT.